Presented here are 12 T cell receptor beta chains from one specimen sequenced in a study of blood T cell repertoires in COVID-19. Produced via immunoSEQ multiplex PCR; TCRdb's table is partial and in-frame only. This sample has around 260,000 clones, with 75% to 90% found just once. Specimen: peripheral blood. The origin of the receptors is a man aged 25-40 years with acute or convalescent COVID-19.

In nucleotides, the CDR3 is TGTGCCAGCAGCCCCGACAGGGGGCAGGGTGAGCAGTTCTTC. As protein: CASSPDRGQGEQFF. The genes are TRBV11-3 and TRBJ2-1; TRBD1 agrees at 10 bases. Germline trimming cut 5 bases from V and 9 bases from J; bases unmatched to any gene: 7. The CDR3 covers 14 residues. CDR1 is SGHNT and CDR2 is YENEEA in the germline V gene. The whole variable domain, remainder taken from reference TRBV11-3 and TRBJ2-1, is EAGVVQSPRYKIIEKKQPVAFWCNPISGHNTLYWYLQNLGQGPELLIRYENEEAVDDSQLPKDRFSAERLKGVDSTLKIQPAELGDSAVYLCASSPDRGQGEQFFGPGTRLTVL.

The chain employs TRBV5-1 and TRBJ2-7; 10 bases fit TRBD2. Germline loops: CDR1 SGHRS, CDR2 YFSETQ. The CDR3 consists of 15 residues. With V trimmed by 4 bases and J by 7 bases, 11 bases remained unmatched. The CDR3 region is CASSPGTSAIREQYF. The DNA for the CDR3 is TGCGCCAGCAGCCCCGGGACTAGCGCAATTAGGGAGCAGTACTTC.

The chain employs TRBV5-1 and TRBJ2-7; 8 nucleotides agree with TRBD1. The CDR3 is 15 amino acids. CDR1 is SGHRS and CDR2 is YFSETQ in the germline V gene. With V trimmed by 4 bases and J by 3 bases, 9 bases remained unmatched. CDR3 coding DNA: TGCGCCAGCAGCCTGGGACAGGCGGAGAACTACGAGCAGTACTTC. Its protein product is CASSLGQAENYEQYF.

The chain employs TRBV4-1 and TRBJ2-1; 10 bases map to TRBD1. The CDR3 contains 15 residues. J gave up 3 bases and V 6 bases, and 5 bases lay outside the gene matches. Germline V gene lookup returns CDR1 MGHRA and CDR2 YSYEKL. The CDR3 coding sequence is TGCGCCAGCAGAGAGACAGGGGGCTTCTACAATGAGCAGTTCTTC. Encoded protein: CASRETGGFYNEQFF.

This clone was recorded only once. This chain joins TRBV29-1 and TRBJ2-3; a possible D gene is TRBD1 (5 bases). CDR3 size: 14 residues. Per germline, CDR1 SQVTM and CDR2 ANQGSEA. The V and J ends lost 4 bases and 2 bases respectively, with 13 bases between them. The CDR3 DNA sequence: TGCAGCGTTGGTTCACAGGCGATCACAGATACGCAGTATTTT. The encoded protein is CSVGSQAITDTQYF.

This clone was detected only once. Other DNA sequences of this sample code for an identical CDR3. This rearrangement joins TRBV7-3 to TRBJ1-1; D call uncertain. V was cut by 5 bases and J by 4 bases, with 11 bases left in between. The germline V gene has CDR1 SGHTA and CDR2 FQGTGA. There are 13 residues in the CDR3. The CDR3 is CASSLTGGTEAFF. The CDR3 nucleotides are TGTGCCAGCAGCCTGACGGGTGGCACTGAAGCTTTCTTT.

The chain has TRBV25-1 and TRBJ1-6; D may be TRBD1 (5 bases). CDR3 length: 13 amino acids. Germline CDR1 is MGHDK and CDR2 is SYGVNS. The V and J ends lost 6 bases and 14 bases respectively, with 17 bases between them. The CDR3 here is CASRKMTGGALHF. CDR3 bases: TGTGCCAGCAGAAAAATGACCGGGGGGGCCCTCCACTTT.

J is TRBJ1-1 and V is TRBV14, with D hard to call. V gave up 1 base and J gave up 6 bases, with 15 bases separating them. Germline lookup yields CDR1 SGHDN and CDR2 FVKESK. The CDR3 has 15 residues. The CDR3 region has the DNA TGTGCCAGCAGCCAAGCCCGGGGTCGGAATGCTGAAGCTTTCTTT. Translation gives CASSQARGRNAEAFF. The complete variable domain, with remaining parts taken from reference TRBV14 and TRBJ1-1, reads EAGVTQFPSHSVIEKGQTVTLRCDPISGHDNLYWYRRVMGKEIKFLLHFVKESKQDESGMPNNRFLAERTGGTYSTLKVQPAELEDSGVYFCASSQARGRNAEAFFGQGTRLTVV.

This clone was observed a handful of times. The chain employs TRBV11-2 and TRBJ1-6, with D perhaps TRBD1 (5 bases). This CDR3 spans 15 amino acids. Germline values: CDR1 SGHAT, CDR2 FQNNGV. V dropped 5 bases and J dropped 10 bases, with 18 bases sitting between them. CDR3 in DNA: TGTGCCAGCAGCCCAGTCCGGGCAGGGCAATCACCCCTCCACTTT. Its translation is CASSPVRAGQSPLHF.

This chain uses TRBV6-6 with TRBJ2-1; 9 bases match TRBD1. Germline CDR1 and CDR2: MNHNY and SVGAGI (reference sequence). V lost 2 bases to trimming and J lost 7 bases; unmatched junction nucleotides: 6. The CDR3 is 15 amino acids. CDR3 sequence reads: CASSYGQGFENEQFF. In DNA form, the CDR3 reads TGTGCCAGCAGTTACGGACAGGGGTTTGAAAATGAGCAGTTCTTC.

The chain combines TRBV28 with TRBJ2-7, with 7 bases that match TRBD1. CDR1 MDHEN and CDR2 SYDVKM come from the germline V gene. V dropped 6 bases and J dropped 4; count of bases not matched to a gene: 12. This CDR3 has 15 amino acids. The CDR3 is CASRSGQAPSYEQYF. For the CDR3, the DNA is TGTGCCAGCAGATCAGGACAGGCCCCATCTTACGAGCAGTACTTC.

The chain couples TRBV19 to TRBJ2-7; D is undetermined. The CDR3 loop spans 12 amino acids. V shed 5 bases and J shed 8 bases, with 13 bases lying between them. Germline CDR1 and CDR2: LNHDA and SQIVND (reference sequence). As DNA, the CDR3 is TGTGCCAGTAGTGGGCTCTCCGGCAAGCAGTACTTC. Translation gives CASSGLSGKQYF.